Listed here are 13 T cell receptor beta chains from one sample, sequenced in a study of T cell repertoires in MIS-A myocarditis. The assay was immunoSEQ multiplex PCR, and TCRdb's table has in-frame clones only and misses some. Of 10,000 to 12,000 clones listed, around 83% are singletons. The sequenced sample was right ventricle heart tissue obtained at autopsy. The source is a man between 18 and 29 years old with fulminant myocarditis from multisystem inflammatory syndrome in adults (MIS-A) after COVID-19.

The rearrangement uses TRBV28 and TRBJ2-3; 12 nucleotides align to TRBD2. The V and J ends lost 6 bases and 2 bases, in that order; junction bases with no gene match: 6. This CDR3 has 16 amino acids. The V gene's germline CDR1 is MDHEN and CDR2 SYDVKM. CDR3 residues: CASRLLAGGLTDTQYF. The CDR3 nucleotides are TGTGCCAGCAGGCTACTAGCGGGGGGCCTCACAGATACGCAGTATTTT.

A single count supports this clone. The chain has TRBV2 and TRBJ2-5, with 7 bases identical to TRBD1. The CDR3 runs 14 residues. V gave up 7 bases and J gave up 0 bases; unmatched junction bases: 5. Germline V lookup: CDR1 SNHLY, CDR2 FYNNEI. CDR3 residues: CASNRGEYQETQYF. The DNA of the CDR3 is TGTGCCAGCAACAGGGGAGAGTACCAAGAGACCCAGTACTTC.

The V gene is TRBV28, the J gene TRBJ1-6, with a tentative D call TRBD1 (6 bases). The CDR3 covers 17 residues. The V end lost 5 bases, the J end lost 14 bases, and 28 bases lay between the germline ends. Per the germline V gene, CDR1 is MDHEN and CDR2 is SYDVKM. The CDR3 region is CASSTTRDGAQGMALHF. The CDR3 DNA reads TGTGCCAGCAGTACCACCCGGGACGGGGCCCAGGGGATGGCCCTCCACTTT.

This chain uses TRBV19 with TRBJ1-2, with D possibly TRBD1 on 5 matching bases. Germline CDR1 and CDR2: LNHDA and SQIVND (reference sequence). V was pared by 4 bases and J by 8 bases, with 14 bases between. The CDR3 is 13 amino acids. Here the CDR3 reads CASSTGTRRGYTF. In DNA, the CDR3 is TGTGCCAGTAGTACGGGGACGAGAAGGGGCTACACCTTC.

The CDR3 bases are TGTGCCAGCAGCTCGGGACAGAACACCGGGGAGCTGTTTTTT. This encodes CASSSGQNTGELFF. V usage is TRBV7-2 and J usage is TRBJ2-2; TRBD1 might be the D (6 bases). This CDR3 has 14 residues. Germline CDR1 and CDR2: SGHTA and FQGNSA. The ends were cut back, 4 bases at V and 1 base at J, with 7 bases in the middle.

CDR3 amino acids: CASSFWKSDPFYEQYF. The DNA for the CDR3 is TGTGCCAGCAGCTTTTGGAAGTCAGATCCCTTTTACGAGCAGTACTTC. The rearrangement links TRBV5-5 to TRBJ2-7; D gene ambiguous. CDR1 is SGHKS and CDR2 is YYEKEE in the germline V gene (reference sequence). The CDR3 runs to 16 residues. With 2 bases removed from V and 4 bases from J, the gap between germline ends came to 19 bases.

The J gene is TRBJ1-3, the V gene TRBV5-6; no clear D. V gave up 5 bases and J gave up 2 bases, with 17 bases separating them. There are 16 residues in the CDR3. Germline V lookup: CDR1 SGHDT, CDR2 YYEEEE. CDR3 nucleotides: TGTGCCAGCAGATACGGGCCGGGAAGCGCTGGAAACACCATATATTTT. Translated: CASRYGPGSAGNTIYF.

The chain uses TRBV7-2 and TRBJ2-5; possibly TRBD1 for D (7 bases). The CDR3 sequence is 15 residues long. Germline V lookup: CDR1 SGHTA, CDR2 FQGNSA. Trimming cost V 7 bases and J 5 bases, with 20 bases left between them. The CDR3 nucleotides are TGTGCCAGCATATCCCAGGGGGGAGTAGGGGAGACCCAGTACTTC. Translation: CASISQGGVGETQYF.

The chain joins TRBV5-1 to TRBJ1-2, with a tentative D call TRBD1 (5 bases). Germline CDR1 is SGHRS and CDR2 is YFSETQ. CDR3 size: 15 residues. Trimming stripped 4 bases from V and 0 bases from J, with 13 bases between. The CDR3 region is CASSAGDPTNYGYTF. The CDR3 region has the DNA TGCGCCAGCAGCGCCGGGGACCCCACTAACTATGGCTACACCTTC.

This rearrangement joins TRBV4-1 to TRBJ2-2, with 8 nucleotides matching TRBD1. With V trimmed by 7 bases and J by 2 bases, 3 bases remained unmatched. This CDR3 contains 14 residues. Germline V gene sequence: CDR1 MGHRA, CDR2 YSYEKL. CDR3 bases: TGCGCCAGCACCAGGGGGCAAAACACCGGGGAGCTGTTTTTT. Translated, it gives CASTRGQNTGELFF.

The rearrangement links TRBV5-5 to TRBJ2-5; D is undetermined. Germline V lookup: CDR1 SGHKS, CDR2 YYEKEE (reference sequence). V lost 4 bases, J lost 3 bases, and 10 bases lay in between. This CDR3 is built from 13 residues. The CDR3 region has the DNA TGTGCCAGCAGCCCCTTTCTAGAAGAGACCCAGTACTTC. Its translation is CASSPFLEETQYF.

The chain combines TRBV6-6 with TRBJ1-5; 7 bases fit TRBD1. V lost 6 bases, J lost 7 bases, and 3 bases stayed unmatched. The CDR3 has 12 residues. Germline lookup yields CDR1 MNHNY and CDR2 SVGAGI (reference sequence). CDR3 sequence reads: CASRNRGQPQHF. DNA for the CDR3: TGTGCCAGCAGGAACAGGGGCCAGCCCCAGCATTTT.

This chain links TRBV5-6 with TRBJ2-1; 9 bases line up with TRBD1. Losses at the gene ends were 4 bases for V and 4 bases for J; bases not matched to a gene: 9. Germline CDR1 and CDR2: SGHDT and YYEEEE. The CDR3 spans 16 residues. The CDR3 nucleotides are TGTGCCAGCAGCAAGGACAGGGGCCCCTTTTACAATGAGCAGTTCTTC. Its translation: CASSKDRGPFYNEQFF.